Below, 21 T cell receptor beta chains from the same sample are listed, as sequenced in a study of OX40 agonist ivuxolimab in advanced cancers. Sequencing used immunoSEQ multiplex PCR; TCRdb keeps in-frame clones, though not all of them. The sample consists of about 76,000 clones, about 85% of them appearing once. The sequenced sample was CD4+ or CD8+ T cells sorted from blood, obtained in a trial of the OX40 agonist ivuxolimab. The receptor set was obtained from an adult with an advanced solid tumor such as melanoma, head and neck, liver or kidney cancer.

The chain links TRBV5-1 to TRBJ2-1; D is unresolved. Germline lookup yields CDR1 SGHRS and CDR2 YFSETQ. The CDR3 is made up of 14 amino acids. V gave up 0 bases and J gave up 0 bases, with 4 bases separating them. The CDR3 loop reads CASSLGSSYNEQFF. The CDR3 DNA is TGCGCCAGCAGCTTGGGGAGCTCCTACAATGAGCAGTTCTTC.

The chain recombines TRBV5-4 with TRBJ1-5, with D possibly matching TRBD1 (6 bases). Germline V lookup: CDR1 SGHNT, CDR2 YYREEE (reference sequence). This CDR3 is built from 16 residues. Trimming cost V 0 bases and J 1 base, with 11 bases left between them. The CDR3 spells CASSLGGRGSNQPQHF. CDR3 nucleotide sequence: TGTGCCAGCAGCTTGGGGGGCAGGGGAAGCAATCAGCCCCAGCATTTT.

The rearrangement joins TRBV27 to TRBJ2-3; no definite D call. V lost 0 bases and J lost 5, with 6 bases in between. The germline gives CDR1 MNHEY, CDR2 SMNVEV (reference sequence). This CDR3 comprises 13 residues. The chain's CDR3 is CASSLSPEDTQYF. The CDR3 DNA reads as TGTGCCAGCAGTTTATCCCCGGAAGATACGCAGTATTTT.

The V call is TRBV2, the J call TRBJ2-3, with D perhaps TRBD2 (6 bases). Germline loops: CDR1 SNHLY, CDR2 FYNNEI. The V gene lost 2 bases and the J gene lost 13 bases, with 16 bases spanning the gap. The CDR3 loop spans 13 amino acids. The CDR3 here is CASSERRSGGKYF. The CDR3 DNA sequence: TGTGCCAGCAGTGAACGAAGAAGTGGGGGGAAGTATTTT.

The CDR3 DNA reads as TGTGCCAGCAGCTTTAATTGGGTCGGGGGGGAGACCCAGTACTTC. Translated: CASSFNWVGGETQYF. This sequence joins TRBV7-9 and TRBJ2-5, with 7 bases that match TRBD2. CDR3 length: 15 residues. V dropped 3 bases and J dropped 5; count of bases not matched to a gene: 9. CDR1 SEHNR and CDR2 FQNEAQ come from the germline V gene (reference sequence).

J is TRBJ1-5 and V is TRBV19; D remains unclear. The germline V gene encodes CDR1 LNHDA and CDR2 SQIVND (reference sequence). V shed 6 bases and J shed 7 bases, with 10 bases lying between them. The CDR3 is made up of 12 amino acids. CDR3 nucleotide sequence: TGTGCCAGTAGACACAAGATGCAGCCCCAGCATTTT. It is translated as CASRHKMQPQHF.

The gene calls are TRBV2 and TRBJ2-1; D ambiguous. The CDR3 sequence is 14 residues long. V was clipped by 2 bases and J by 6 bases, with 11 bases between them. From germline, CDR1 is SNHLY and CDR2 FYNNEI. The DNA for the CDR3 is TGTGCCAGCAGTGAACAGGCCCTTGGCAATGAGCAGTTCTTC. This codes for CASSEQALGNEQFF.

V is TRBV19 and J is TRBJ1-5; 9 bases are shared with TRBD1. Germline trimming cut 3 bases from V and 2 bases from J; bases unmatched to any gene: 5. Germline V CDR1 and CDR2: LNHDA, SQIVND (reference sequence). The CDR3 has 16 amino acids. CDR3 protein: CASSIGTGIGNQPQHF. The CDR3, as DNA: TGTGCCAGTAGTATCGGGACAGGGATTGGCAATCAGCCCCAGCATTTT.

This chain uses TRBV28 with TRBJ2-3; 7 positions agree with TRBD2. Germline lookup yields CDR1 MDHEN and CDR2 SYDVKM. V dropped 4 bases and J dropped 4; count of bases not matched to a gene: 2. The CDR3 runs 13 residues. This chain's CDR3 is CASSWGGADTQYF. The CDR3 DNA sequence: TGTGCCAGCAGTTGGGGGGGGGCAGATACGCAGTATTTT.

This clone was counted a single time. The chain carries TRBV7-6 and TRBJ2-2; D is uncertain. This CDR3 spans 13 amino acids. Looked up from germline, CDR1 is SGHVS and CDR2 is FNYEAQ. Trimming cost V 1 base and J 4 bases, with 4 bases left between them. In DNA form, the CDR3 reads TGTGCCAGCAGCTTAGGGCGCACCGGGGAGCTGTTTTTT. It yields the protein CASSLGRTGELFF.

CDR3: CASSRGINYGYTF. The CDR3 DNA is TGTGCCAGCAGCCGGGGGATAAACTATGGCTACACCTTC. The chain recombines TRBV6-4 with TRBJ1-2; perhaps TRBD1 as D (5 bases). The CDR3 is 13 amino acids. Trimming shortened V by 6 bases and J by 2 bases, and 10 bases separated the two germline ends. Germline assignment: CDR1 MRHNA and CDR2 SNTAGT.

The V call is TRBV5-8, the J call TRBJ2-5; 12 positions agree with TRBD2. Germline trimming cut 0 bases from V and 5 bases from J; bases unmatched to any gene: 5. Germline CDR1 SGHTS, CDR2 YDEGEE. This CDR3 has 16 amino acids. The CDR3 region has the DNA TGTGCCAGCAGCTTGGGACTAGCGGGAGAGTTGGAGACCCAGTACTTC. It codes for CASSLGLAGELETQYF.

This chain links TRBV11-3 with TRBJ2-3; 7 bases align to TRBD2. Germline trimming cut 1 base from V and 1 base from J; bases unmatched to any gene: 5. The CDR3 extends over 16 amino acids. Germline V gene sequence: CDR1 SGHNT, CDR2 YENEEA. The CDR3 reads CASSLGSSGGTDTQYF. The CDR3 nucleotides read TGTGCCAGCAGCTTAGGGTCTAGCGGTGGCACAGATACGCAGTATTTT.

The rearrangement joins TRBV27 to TRBJ2-5, with D hard to call. This CDR3 comprises 13 residues. Trimming removed 5 bases at V and 2 bases at J, with 9 bases between. Germline CDR1 reads MNHEY; CDR2 reads SMNVEV (reference sequence). CDR3 coding DNA: TGTGCCAGCAGTCGACCCTCTCAAGAGACCCAGTACTTC. The encoded protein is CASSRPSQETQYF.

This sequence joins TRBV6-1 and TRBJ1-5; D remains unclear. The CDR3 covers 13 residues. The V gene's germline CDR1 is MNHNS and CDR2 SASEGT. V was pared by 6 bases and J by 4 bases, with 10 bases between. The CDR3 region has the DNA TGTGCCAGCAGCTTCTTCGCTAATCAGCCCCAGCATTTT. This codes for CASSFFANQPQHF.

This sequence joins TRBV13 and TRBJ1-6, with a possible D match to TRBD1 (5 bases). Trimming removed 5 bases at V and 0 bases at J, with 14 bases between. Per germline, CDR1 PRHDT and CDR2 FYEKMQ (reference sequence). The CDR3 extends over 17 amino acids. CDR3 DNA sequence: TGTGCCAGCAGCCTGAGGGGAGGTAGCTCCTATAATTCACCCCTCCACTTT. It codes for CASSLRGGSSYNSPLHF. Full variable domain (outside the CDR3, taken from reference TRBV13 and TRBJ1-6): AAGVIQSPRHLIKEKRETATLKCYPIPRHDTVYWYQQGPGQDPQFLISFYEKMQSDKGSIPDRFSAQQFSDYHSELNMSSLELGDSALYFCASSLRGGSSYNSPLHFGNGTRLTVT.

This chain uses TRBV27 with TRBJ2-2; D possibly corresponds to TRBD2 (5 bases). The V end was cut by 4 bases, the J end by 8 bases, with 17 bases between. In germline, CDR1 is MNHEY, CDR2 SMNVEV (reference sequence). The CDR3 extends over 15 amino acids. Here the CDR3 DNA reads TGTGCCAGCAGTTCCAACCCTAGCTTCGCTGGGGAGCTGTTTTTT. This translates into CASSSNPSFAGELFF.

This chain joins TRBV6-5 and TRBJ2-3, with unresolved D. Germline values: CDR1 MNHEY, CDR2 SVGAGI. This CDR3 contains 16 residues. V lost 0 bases to trimming and J lost 8 bases, with 18 bases between them. The CDR3 here is CASSYSSVSPLGTQYF. The CDR3 nucleotides read TGTGCCAGCAGTTACTCGTCCGTTTCCCCGCTGGGTACGCAGTATTTT.

V is TRBV19 and J is TRBJ2-1, with D maybe TRBD2 (6 bases). The germline gives CDR1 LNHDA, CDR2 SQIVND (reference sequence). The length of the CDR3 is 13 residues. Deletions cut 6 bases from V and 3 bases from J, with 9 bases between. The CDR3, as DNA: TGTGCCAGTAGCGGGGGATACTACAATGAGCAGTTCTTC. Encoded protein: CASSGGYYNEQFF.

This clone was counted a few times. The chain's CDR3 is CASRPESSVNLHF. The CDR3 bases are TGTGCCAGCAGGCCTGAGTCGTCGGTGAACCTCCACTTT. The chain employs TRBV2 and TRBJ1-6; no definite D call. V was cut by 6 bases and J by 15 bases, with 18 bases left in between. The germline CDR1 and CDR2 sequences are SNHLY and FYNNEI. The CDR3 spans 13 residues.

Remarks on this clone: The sample contains more than one DNA sequence encoding this CDR3. The rearrangement uses TRBV7-8 and TRBJ2-7; D remains unclear. Deletions cut 5 bases from V and 4 bases from J, with 6 bases between. The CDR3 is 11 residues long. Per germline, CDR1 SGHVS and CDR2 FQNEAQ. CDR3 sequence: CASSPSYEQYF. As DNA, the CDR3 is TGTGCCAGCAGCCCCAGTTACGAGCAGTACTTC. Using reference TRBV7-8 and TRBJ2-7 for the parts outside the CDR3, the full variable domain is GAGVSQSPRYKVAKRGQDVALRCDPISGHVSLFWYQQALGQGPEFLTYFQNEAQLDKSGLPSDRFFAERPEGSVSTLKIQRTQQEDSAVYLCASSPSYEQYFGPGTRLTVT.